The 13 T cell receptor beta chains reported below all come from one sample, sequenced in a study of T cells in Graves' hyperthyroidism and ophthalmopathy (dated by TCRdb to the late 2010s). Libraries were made using multiplex PCR. TCRdb lists the instrument as Illumina HiSeq 2000. TCR beta CDR3 regions were amplified from RNA transcripts. The first round of RT-PCR for the TCR CDR3 was performed with the HTBI primer set and the Qiagen OneStep RT-PCR kit. Through fastp at Q25 and MiXCR, TCRdb rebuilt clones from the public reads, retaining in-frame beta chains. CDR3 protein duplicates are merged, each entry listing the most common genes and DNA. The sample table contains 400,000 to 550,000 distinct CDR3 sequences; only one count was recorded for roughly 14% of them. The top ten clones comprise roughly 17% of the sample. The sample taken for sequencing was blood. The receptors derive from a woman between 18 and 29 years old with Graves' hyperthyroidism.

This clonotype appeared many times. V is TRBV3-1 and J is TRBJ2-3; D remains unclear. The germline V gene encodes CDR1 LGHDT and CDR2 YNNKEL (reference sequence). The CDR3 totals 14 residues. V was clipped by 1 base and J by 5 bases, with 10 bases between them. CDR3 in DNA: TGTGCCAGCAGCCAAGTTGTATCCGGAGATACGCAGTATTTT. It is translated as CASSQVVSGDTQYF.

The chain uses TRBV5-1 and TRBJ1-4; D unresolved. Deletions cut 1 base from V and 4 bases from J, with 8 bases between. Germline CDR1 and CDR2: SGHRS and YFSETQ. The CDR3 extends over 14 amino acids. CDR3 amino acids: CASSLSSRNEKLFF. CDR3 nucleotide sequence: TGCGCCAGCAGCTTGTCCAGCCGTAATGAAAAACTGTTTTTT.

V gene TRBV19 combines with J gene TRBJ1-2; tentatively, D is TRBD1 (5 bases). Trimming took off 3 bases at V and 4 bases at J, with 12 bases between the two ends. In germline, CDR1 is LNHDA, CDR2 SQIVND (reference sequence). There are 14 residues in the CDR3. CDR3 in amino acids: CASSIGGRPYGYTF. CDR3 nucleotides: TGTGCCAGTAGTATCGGGGGAAGGCCCTATGGCTACACCTTC.

The table lists this clonotype with many counts. The rearrangement uses TRBV7-9 and TRBJ1-4; no clear D gene. This CDR3 region has 12 residues. V dropped 5 bases and J dropped 8 bases, with 9 bases sitting between them. Germline values: CDR1 SEHNR, CDR2 FQNEAQ (reference sequence). In nucleotides, the CDR3 is TGTGCCAGCAGCCTAGTAGGAGAAAAACTGTTTTTT. Amino acid sequence: CASSLVGEKLFF.

V is TRBV27 and J is TRBJ1-2; the match to TRBD1 covers 9 bases. The CDR3 has 14 amino acids. Germline values: CDR1 MNHEY, CDR2 SMNVEV (reference sequence). The V segment lost 3 bases and the J segment 4 bases; nucleotides outside the gene matches: 3. CDR3 sequence: CASSLDRGSYGYTF. The CDR3 DNA is TGTGCCAGCAGTTTGGACAGGGGATCCTATGGCTACACCTTC.

This clonotype turned up a few times. The genes are TRBV20-1 and TRBJ1-2; unclear D gene. Trimming took 5 bases from V and 6 from J, leaving 13 bases between them. Germline values: CDR1 DFQATT, CDR2 SNEGSKA (reference sequence). CDR3 length: 12 residues. CDR3 nucleotides: TGCAGTGCTGGGGAGGCCTATCATGGCTACACCTTC. Protein product: CSAGEAYHGYTF.

This clonotype was counted ten times or more. V usage is TRBV7-2 and J usage is TRBJ1-3, with D unresolved. CDR1 and CDR2 from the germline V gene are SGHTA and FQGNSA. Trimming stripped 0 bases from V and 4 bases from J, with 10 bases between. The CDR3 is 15 amino acids. The CDR3 here is CASSLAIGPGNTIYF. The CDR3 DNA follows: TGTGCCAGCAGCTTAGCTATAGGGCCGGGAAACACCATATATTTT.

The table lists this clonotype with many counts. This chain links TRBV7-9 with TRBJ2-1; D ambiguous. Deletions cut 2 bases from V and 9 bases from J, with 14 bases between. There are 14 residues in the CDR3. The germline CDR1 and CDR2 sequences are SEHNR and FQNEAQ (reference sequence). The chain's CDR3 is CASSLSAFLGEQFF. Written as DNA, the CDR3 is TGTGCCAGCAGCTTATCCGCGTTTCTGGGTGAGCAGTTCTTC.

In this sample, this clonotype turned up many times. The chain links TRBV10-3 to TRBJ2-7, with 10 nucleotides matching TRBD2. The CDR3 contains 14 residues. Germline values: CDR1 ENHRY, CDR2 SYGVKD. Trimming removed 5 bases from V and 0 bases from J; junction bases left unmatched: 1. The CDR3 loop reads CAISQREGSYEQYF. As DNA, the CDR3 is TGTGCCATCAGTCAGCGGGAGGGCTCCTACGAGCAGTACTTC.

This clonotype appeared many times. V and J are TRBV2 and TRBJ2-2; D is unclear. The V end was cut by 4 bases, the J end by 3 bases, with 3 bases between. The CDR3 length is 12 residues. Germline V gene data show CDR1 as SNHLY and CDR2 as FYNNEI. CDR3 sequence: CASSGHTGELFF. For the CDR3, the DNA is TGTGCCAGCAGTGGGCACACCGGGGAGCTGTTTTTT.

This clonotype was observed many times. CDR3 DNA: TGTGCCAGCAGTGAATACAGGGGGCTCGACGAGCAGTACTTC. The encoded protein is CASSEYRGLDEQYF. The rearrangement joins TRBV2 to TRBJ2-7, with 9 bases that match TRBD1. The V gene's germline CDR1 is SNHLY and CDR2 FYNNEI. The length of the CDR3 is 14 residues. After removal of 2 bases from V and 5 bases from J, the junction contained 4 bases not matched to a gene.

A few counts support this clonotype. The rearrangement uses TRBV29-1 and TRBJ2-7; 11 bases are a match to TRBD1. Germline CDR1 reads SQVTM; CDR2 reads ANQGSEA. This CDR3 contains 13 residues. V trimming: 7 bases; J trimming: 3 bases; junction bases outside the gene matches: 5. The CDR3 DNA sequence: TGCAGCGCACTGGGGACAGGGGGCTACGAGCAGTACGTC. It codes for CSALGTGGYEQYV.

This clonotype was observed at least ten times. The rearrangement links TRBV27 to TRBJ1-1, with D perhaps TRBD1 (5 bases). CDR3 size: 15 residues. The germline V gene encodes CDR1 MNHEY and CDR2 SMNVEV (reference sequence). V was shortened by 4 bases and J by 7 bases, with 19 bases between the two germline ends. CDR3 sequence: CASSSPLTVKGEAFF. CDR3 coding DNA: TGTGCCAGCAGTTCCCCCTTGACAGTTAAAGGTGAAGCTTTCTTT.